Each of the 24 T cell receptor beta chains below was sequenced from the same sample in a study of blood T cell repertoires in COVID-19. The data were produced by immunoSEQ multiplex PCR, yet TCRdb's version contains in-frame clones alone and is incomplete. The sample lists roughly 96,000 clones, roughly four fifths occurring once. Sequencing was performed on peripheral blood. These receptors were taken from a man in his fifties or sixties with acute or convalescent COVID-19.

This clone was recorded once. This rearrangement joins TRBV7-9 to TRBJ2-3; 7 nucleotides align to TRBD2. V lost 5 bases, J lost 1 base, and 6 bases stayed unmatched. In germline, CDR1 is SEHNR, CDR2 FQNEAQ (reference sequence). CDR3 size: 15 residues. CDR3 nucleotide sequence: TGTGCCAGCAGCCGGGGGGAGGGTGGCACAGATACGCAGTATTTT. Amino acids: CASSRGEGGTDTQYF.

This rearrangement joins TRBV18 to TRBJ2-1; 7 bases agree with TRBD1. The V and J ends lost 0 bases and 5 bases, in that order; junction bases with no gene match: 1. The CDR3 runs 14 residues. Germline assignment: CDR1 KGHSH and CDR2 LQKENI. The CDR3 here is CASSPPTGDNEQFF. DNA of the CDR3: TGTGCCAGCTCACCACCCACAGGGGACAATGAGCAGTTCTTC.

The chain links TRBV25-1 to TRBJ2-1, with a possible D match to TRBD1 (5 bases). Germline V gene sequence: CDR1 MGHDK, CDR2 SYGVNS. The CDR3 is made up of 14 amino acids. The V and J ends lost 2 bases and 3 bases respectively, with 8 bases between them. CDR3 sequence reads: CASSEQGSYNEQFF. CDR3 bases: TGTGCCAGCAGTGAACAGGGCAGCTACAATGAGCAGTTCTTC.

CDR3 sequence reads: CASSFRAGSNEQFF. CDR3 nucleotide sequence: TGTGCCAGCAGCTTCCGGGCAGGGTCCAATGAGCAGTTCTTC. The chain employs TRBV5-4 and TRBJ2-1; tentatively, D is TRBD1 (5 bases). Germline lookup yields CDR1 SGHNT and CDR2 YYREEE (reference sequence). The V end was cut by 2 bases, the J end by 6 bases, with 12 bases between. CDR3 length: 14 amino acids.

The chain couples TRBV30 to TRBJ2-1; the match to TRBD2 covers 8 bases. CDR3 length: 16 amino acids. Trimming took 1 base from V and 8 from J; bases not matched to a gene: 13. Per the germline V gene, CDR1 is GTSNPN and CDR2 is SVGIG (reference sequence). CDR3 amino acids: CAWSAPKAGAWHEQFF. CDR3 nucleotide sequence: TGTGCCTGGAGTGCTCCGAAAGCGGGAGCCTGGCATGAGCAGTTCTTC.

This chain uses TRBV4-1 with TRBJ2-1; 15 bases are a match to TRBD2. The V and J ends lost 0 bases and 6 bases, in that order; junction bases with no gene match: 3. CDR1 and CDR2 from the germline V gene are MGHRA and YSYEKL. This CDR3 spans 17 amino acids. The CDR3 is CASSQEGTSGGFNEQFF. CDR3 DNA sequence: TGCGCCAGCAGCCAAGAGGGGACTAGCGGGGGGTTCAATGAGCAGTTCTTC.

This chain links TRBV7-9 with TRBJ1-4, with a possible D match to TRBD1 (6 bases). CDR1 and CDR2 (germline): SEHNR, FQNEAQ (reference sequence). V gave up 0 bases and J gave up 2 bases, with 7 bases separating them. The length of the CDR3 is 15 residues. The CDR3 reads CASSLAGHTNEKLFF. DNA of the CDR3: TGTGCCAGCAGCTTAGCGGGACATACTAATGAAAAACTGTTTTTT. The whole variable domain, remainder taken from reference TRBV7-9 and TRBJ1-4, is DTGVSQNPRHKITKRGQNVTFRCDPISEHNRLYWYRQTLGQGPEFLTYFQNEAQLEKSRLLSDRFSAERPKGSFSTLEIQRTEQGDSAMYLCASSLAGHTNEKLFFGSGTQLSVL.

The chain employs TRBV29-1 and TRBJ2-3, with D perhaps matching TRBD2 (6 bases). In germline, CDR1 is SQVTM, CDR2 ANQGSEA. This CDR3 has 10 amino acids. DNA of the CDR3: TGCAGTTCGCGGGGAGATACGCAGTATTTT. Its protein is CSSRGDTQYF.

The V call is TRBV5-5, the J call TRBJ1-2; 8 positions agree with TRBD1. Germline lookup yields CDR1 SGHKS and CDR2 YYEKEE (reference sequence). The trim removed 1 base at V and 8 bases at J, leaving 7 bases unmatched. This CDR3 contains 14 residues. The CDR3 loop is CASSLMDRERGYTF. The CDR3 DNA follows: TGTGCCAGCAGCTTGATGGACAGGGAACGCGGCTACACCTTC.

The rearrangement uses TRBV27 and TRBJ1-1; 7 nucleotides line up with TRBD1. The junction had 3 bases not matched to a gene; V was cut back by 6 bases and J by 5 bases. The length of the CDR3 is 12 residues. Germline CDR1 and CDR2: MNHEY and SMNVEV (reference sequence). CDR3 DNA: TGTGCCAGCAGGAAACAGGGGACTGAAGCTTTCTTT. It yields the protein CASRKQGTEAFF.

CDR3 amino acids: CASSPRGGEEETQYF. In DNA, the CDR3 is TGTGCCAGCAGCCCCCGAGGGGGGGAAGAAGAGACCCAGTACTTC. This chain joins TRBV7-6 and TRBJ2-5; tentatively, D is TRBD2 (7 bases). The CDR3 extends over 15 amino acids. Germline CDR1 reads SGHVS; CDR2 reads FNYEAQ. V was trimmed by 5 bases and J by 3 bases, leaving 16 bases between them.

The chain recombines TRBV3-1 (or the pseudogene TRBV3-2) with TRBJ2-1; TRBD2 is a possible D gene (6 bases). There are 16 residues in the CDR3. Trimming left V 5 bases short and J 8 bases short, with 22 bases between. Per the germline V gene, CDR1 is LGHDT and CDR2 is YNNKEL (reference sequence). Here the CDR3 DNA reads TGTGCCAGCAGCGCAACGTCCGGGACTCCCTGGGATGAGCAGTTCTTC. This gives the protein CASSATSGTPWDEQFF.

This chain links TRBV11-3 with TRBJ2-3; 7 bases map to TRBD1. The V segment lost 6 bases and the J segment 1 base; nucleotides outside the gene matches: 10. CDR1 is SGHNT, CDR2 YENEEA, per germline. This CDR3 region has 16 residues. CDR3 protein: CASSFRGQLRTDTQYF. The CDR3 nucleotides read TGTGCCAGCAGTTTCCGGGGACAGCTTCGCACAGATACGCAGTATTTT.

In its sample, this clone was seen a few times. The chain carries TRBV19 and TRBJ2-3, with D perhaps TRBD1 (7 bases). The length of the CDR3 is 13 residues. Trimming pared 8 bases from V and 7 bases from J, leaving 16 bases between. The germline gives CDR1 LNHDA, CDR2 SQIVND (reference sequence). The chain's CDR3 is CASALRGENTQYF. The CDR3 coding sequence is TGTGCCAGTGCACTCAGGGGGGAAAATACGCAGTATTTT.

The chain combines TRBV10-1 with TRBJ1-1; no clear D gene. The ends were cut back, 4 bases at V and 2 bases at J, with 8 bases in the middle. The germline CDR1 and CDR2 sequences are WNHNN and SYGVQD (reference sequence). This CDR3 region has 13 residues. DNA of the CDR3: TGCGCCAGCAGTGGGCAGATCAACACTGAAGCTTTCTTT. This gives the protein CASSGQINTEAFF.

The chain joins TRBV11-2 to TRBJ2-7; 7 bases map to TRBD2. The ends lost 4 bases at V and 7 bases at J; junction bases unmatched: 7. This CDR3 contains 13 residues. Germline-derived CDR1 and CDR2 are SGHAT and FQNNGV. The CDR3 loop reads CASSSSTGGEQYV. In DNA form, the CDR3 reads TGTGCCAGCAGCTCCAGTACGGGGGGTGAGCAGTACGTC.

The chain joins TRBV29-1 to TRBJ2-2; TRBD1 might be the D (6 bases). The CDR3 extends over 13 amino acids. V dropped 4 bases and J dropped 5 bases, with 11 bases sitting between them. CDR1 and CDR2 (germline): SQVTM, ANQGSEA. CDR3: CSVGTGSTGELFF. The CDR3 DNA reads as TGCAGCGTTGGTACAGGGAGTACCGGGGAGCTGTTTTTT.

This chain uses TRBV7-7 with TRBJ2-3; maybe TRBD2 (5 bases). V was shortened by 5 bases and J by 1 base, with 13 bases between the two germline ends. This CDR3 region has 15 residues. Germline CDR1 is SSHAT and CDR2 is FNYEAQ (reference sequence). CDR3 amino acids: CASSQGGSGTDTQYF. In DNA form, the CDR3 reads TGTGCCAGCAGCCAAGGAGGTAGCGGCACAGATACGCAGTATTTT.

CDR3 DNA: TGTGCCAGCAGCCTCAACAGGGGAAGCTATGGCTACACCTTC. Translating gives CASSLNRGSYGYTF. This rearrangement joins TRBV14 to TRBJ1-2; the match to TRBD1 covers 7 bases. The CDR3 is 14 residues long. Germline CDR1 and CDR2: SGHDN and FVKESK. V lost 4 bases and J lost 4; bases outside the gene matches: 6.

The V and J genes are TRBV28 and TRBJ1-2; 9 bases align to TRBD1. Germline trimming cut 3 bases from V and 6 bases from J; bases unmatched to any gene: 11. Looked up from germline, CDR1 is MDHEN and CDR2 is SYDVKM. The CDR3 contains 16 residues. The chain's CDR3 is CASSLGGQGLVNGYTF. The CDR3 bases are TGTGCCAGCAGTTTGGGGGGACAGGGTCTCGTCAATGGCTACACCTTC.

The CDR3 sequence: CASSGQGASYEQYF. CDR3 nucleotides: TGTGCCAGCAGTGGACAGGGGGCATCCTACGAGCAGTACTTC. V usage is TRBV2 and J usage is TRBJ2-7, with TRBD1 matching over 10 bases. The CDR3 contains 14 residues. Losses at the gene ends were 4 bases for V and 1 base for J; bases not matched to a gene: 1. CDR1 and CDR2 from the germline V gene are SNHLY and FYNNEI. Full variable domain (rest looked up from reference TRBV2 and TRBJ2-7): EPEVTQTPSHQVTQMGQEVILRCVPISNHLYFYWYRQILGQKVEFLVSFYNNEISEKSEIFDDQFSVERPDGSNFTLKIRSTKLEDSAMYFCASSGQGASYEQYFGPGTRLTVT.

This chain links TRBV19 with TRBJ1-2; unclear D gene. The CDR3 contains 12 residues. Deletions cut 0 bases from V and 4 bases from J, with 3 bases between. Germline V gene lookup returns CDR1 LNHDA and CDR2 SQIVND (reference sequence). Here the CDR3 reads CASSIDRYGYTF. The CDR3 coding sequence is TGTGCCAGTAGTATAGATCGCTATGGCTACACCTTC.

This clone was seen only a few times. This sequence joins TRBV5-4 and TRBJ1-1; tentative D call: TRBD1 (5 bases). The germline V and J ends were trimmed by 5 bases and 2 bases, with 13 bases remaining between them. This CDR3 has 14 amino acids. The germline V gene has CDR1 SGHNT and CDR2 YYREEE (reference sequence). The CDR3, as DNA: TGTGCCAGCAGGCTGGGGACTGCTAACACTGAAGCTTTCTTT. Translated, it gives CASRLGTANTEAFF.

V and J are TRBV4-1 and TRBJ2-1, with TRBD2 identical over 7 bases. Germline trimming cut 0 bases from V and 3 bases from J; bases unmatched to any gene: 11. The V gene's germline CDR1 is MGHRA and CDR2 YSYEKL. The CDR3 is 18 residues long. The CDR3 region is CASSQEAGLAENYNEQFF. The CDR3 DNA follows: TGCGCCAGCAGCCAAGAAGCCGGGCTAGCGGAAAACTACAATGAGCAGTTCTTC.